One and the same sample provided the 19 T cell receptor beta chains below, sequenced in a study of blood T cell repertoires in COVID-19. Profiled with immunoSEQ multiplex PCR; TCRdb holds only in-frame clones, not every one. The sample contains around 300,000 clones, around 86% of which appear only once. The sequenced sample consisted of peripheral blood. Receptor source: a man between 45 and 60 years old with active or convalescent COVID-19.

The chain has TRBV4-3 and TRBJ2-1, with 12 positions matching TRBD2. The CDR3 runs 17 residues. Losses at the gene ends were 1 base for V and 10 bases for J; bases not matched to a gene: 11. Germline V gives CDR1 LGHNA, CDR2 YSLEER. Here the CDR3 DNA reads TGCGCCAGCAGCCAAGGGTGGTCTAGCGGGGGGGGAATCGAGCAGTTCTTC. It codes for CASSQGWSSGGGIEQFF.

This clone has only one observation. This chain connects TRBV4-3 to TRBJ1-1; 9 positions agree with TRBD1. CDR1 and CDR2 from the germline V gene are LGHNA and YSLEER. The CDR3 runs to 14 residues. The V segment lost 4 bases and the J segment 4 bases; nucleotides outside the gene matches: 4. The CDR3 DNA reads TGCGCCAGCAGCCGGGACAGGGTCGTCACTGAAGCTTTCTTT. Amino acid sequence: CASSRDRVVTEAFF.

This clone has a single count. V and J are TRBV5-1 and TRBJ1-1; 10 bases match TRBD1. CDR3 length: 13 amino acids. The V and J ends lost 7 bases and 5 bases, in that order; junction bases with no gene match: 5. From germline, CDR1 is SGHRS and CDR2 YFSETQ. CDR3 nucleotides: TGCGCCAGCTTCCGGGACAGGGGAACTGAAGCTTTCTTT. This translates into CASFRDRGTEAFF.

This clone was seen more than once but under ten times. The V and J genes are TRBV7-8 and TRBJ2-5, with a possible D match to TRBD1 (6 bases). V was trimmed by 0 bases and J by 6 bases, leaving 17 bases between them. CDR3 length: 16 residues. CDR1 SGHVS and CDR2 FQNEAQ come from the germline V gene. The CDR3 bases are TGTGCCAGCAGCTTAGCGACCGGTTCAGGGGCTCAGACCCAGTACTTC. It codes for CASSLATGSGAQTQYF.

The chain recombines TRBV5-4 with TRBJ1-1; D is possibly TRBD1 (5 bases). Per the germline V gene, CDR1 is SGHNT and CDR2 is YYREEE (reference sequence). The V and J ends lost 4 bases and 5 bases respectively, with 12 bases between them. The CDR3 has 13 residues. The CDR3 DNA is TGTGCCAGCAGCGATGAAGGGGTGACTGAAGCTTTCTTT. Its protein product is CASSDEGVTEAFF.

This chain joins TRBV29-1 and TRBJ1-6; 7 positions match TRBD1. The length of the CDR3 is 13 residues. The V gene's germline CDR1 is SQVTM and CDR2 ANQGSEA. J was trimmed by 7 bases and V by 5 bases; bases with no gene match: 5. The CDR3: CSVKQGQNSPLHF. CDR3 sequence (DNA): TGCAGCGTTAAACAGGGGCAAAATTCACCCCTCCACTTT.

A single count supports this clone. V gene TRBV5-4 combines with J gene TRBJ1-2; no definite D call. This CDR3 contains 15 residues. With 0 bases removed from V and 6 bases from J, the gap between germline ends came to 15 bases. Germline V gene sequence: CDR1 SGHNT, CDR2 YYREEE (reference sequence). CDR3: CASSLANGAHNGYTF. For the CDR3, the DNA is TGTGCCAGCAGCTTGGCCAATGGAGCCCATAATGGCTACACCTTC.

As concerns this clone: Other DNA sequences in this specimen translate into the identical CDR3. The chain carries TRBV4-1 and TRBJ2-7; 11 bases are a match to TRBD1. CDR1 is MGHRA, CDR2 YSYEKL, per germline. Trimming cost V 0 bases and J 3 bases; bases outside gene matches: 1. The CDR3 is 15 residues long. The CDR3 DNA reads TGCGCCAGCAGCCAAGAGGGGACAGGGGGCTACGAGCAGTACTTC. Encoded protein: CASSQEGTGGYEQYF.

The chain uses TRBV5-1 and TRBJ2-6, with a tentative D call TRBD1 (6 bases). The germline V and J ends were trimmed by 3 bases and 1 base, with 17 bases remaining between them. The CDR3 extends over 18 amino acids. Per germline, CDR1 SGHRS and CDR2 YFSETQ. CDR3 loop: CASSSGLPTGSGANVLTF. The CDR3 region has the DNA TGCGCCAGCAGCTCGGGCCTTCCAACAGGGTCTGGGGCCAACGTCCTGACTTTC.

The chain employs TRBV2 and TRBJ1-5; D not certain. The CDR3 consists of 14 residues. Germline CDR1 is SNHLY and CDR2 is FYNNEI. V lost 3 bases to trimming and J lost 3 bases, with 9 bases between them. CDR3 amino acids: CASSDRYSNQPQHF. For the CDR3, the DNA is TGTGCCAGCAGTGACAGGTACTCCAATCAGCCCCAGCATTTT.

The genes are TRBV7-9 and TRBJ2-5, with D maybe TRBD2 (5 bases). Between the trimmed V and J ends, which lost 8 bases and 1 base, there was a span of 17 bases. The CDR3 spans 15 residues. Germline CDR1 reads SEHNR; CDR2 reads FQNEAQ (reference sequence). CDR3 residues: CASPEGPLGQETQYF. In nucleotides, the CDR3 is TGTGCCAGCCCTGAGGGCCCCTTGGGCCAAGAGACCCAGTACTTC.

The genes are TRBV5-1 and TRBJ2-3; D gene unclear. CDR3 length equals 13 residues. Per the germline V gene, CDR1 is SGHRS and CDR2 is YFSETQ. V lost 2 bases and J 4 bases, leaving 8 bases between the germline ends. The CDR3 DNA sequence: TGCGCCAGCAGCTTTATCAGCGCAGATACGCAGTATTTT. Protein: CASSFISADTQYF.

The chain uses TRBV5-1 and TRBJ2-1, with 7 nucleotides matching TRBD1. This CDR3 spans 14 amino acids. Trimming took 0 bases from V and 9 from J; bases not matched to a gene: 6. CDR1 is SGHRS and CDR2 is YFSETQ in the germline V gene. CDR3: CASSLDGTVIEQFF. As DNA, the CDR3 is TGCGCCAGCAGCTTGGATGGGACAGTTATTGAGCAGTTCTTC.

This chain joins TRBV5-5 and TRBJ1-2; tentatively, D is TRBD1 (6 bases). V was pared by 0 bases and J by 6 bases, with 18 bases between. Germline CDR1 is SGHKS and CDR2 is YYEKEE (reference sequence). This CDR3 has 16 amino acids. CDR3 nucleotide sequence: TGTGCCAGCAGCTTGGCCGTCGGCAGGGGAGCGAATGGCTACACCTTC. Translation gives CASSLAVGRGANGYTF.

The rearrangement joins TRBV19 to TRBJ2-1, with 12 nucleotides matching TRBD2. V was pared by 5 bases and J by 4 bases, with 6 bases of the junction left unmatched. The CDR3 spans 16 residues. From germline, CDR1 is LNHDA and CDR2 SQIVND (reference sequence). The CDR3 DNA reads TGTGCCAGTAGTCCACGACTAGCGGGAGAGTACAATGAGCAGTTCTTC. Residues: CASSPRLAGEYNEQFF.

The chain carries TRBV20-1 and TRBJ2-1; 9 bases are a match to TRBD2. V was clipped by 3 bases and J by 5 bases; unmatched bases: 14. Germline CDR1 DFQATT, CDR2 SNEGSKA (reference sequence). The CDR3 spans 17 residues. In nucleotides, the CDR3 is TGCAGTGCTAGTGTTTTGGCGGGACTAGCAGGACACAATGAGCAGTTCTTC. Amino acid sequence: CSASVLAGLAGHNEQFF.

The V and J genes are TRBV6-6 and TRBJ1-1; D remains unclear. The CDR3 totals 12 residues. Trimming pared 6 bases from V and 1 base from J, leaving 6 bases between. CDR1 is MNHNY and CDR2 is SVGAGI in the germline V gene (reference sequence). Written as DNA, the CDR3 is TGTGCCAGCAGGTCAGGGAACACTGAAGCTTTCTTT. This encodes CASRSGNTEAFF.

The rearrangement links TRBV7-9 to TRBJ2-1, with D tentatively TRBD2 (6 bases). Looked up from germline, CDR1 is SEHNR and CDR2 is FQNEAQ (reference sequence). The CDR3 contains 13 residues. V was shortened by 5 bases and J by 14 bases, with 19 bases between the two germline ends. CDR3 in DNA: TGTGCCAGCAGCCCCCCTACGGGAGCGGAAGAGTTCTTC. Its protein product is CASSPPTGAEEFF.

The gene calls are TRBV5-1 and TRBJ2-1; no clear D. CDR1 is SGHRS and CDR2 is YFSETQ in the germline V gene. V was shortened by 4 bases and J by 6 bases, with 11 bases between the two germline ends. This CDR3 is built from 13 residues. The CDR3 nucleotides read TGCGCCAGCAGCAACCCCACAAGCAATGAGCAGTTCTTC. Its protein product is CASSNPTSNEQFF.